This T cell receptor beta chain appears in the sequencing data of a study of somatic mutations in cytotoxic T cells in rheumatoid arthritis. The germline gives CDR1 SGHVS, CDR2 FNYEAQ. Trimming left V 5 bases short and J 6 bases short, with 24 bases between. The CDR3 length is 17 residues. Libraries were prepared by immunoSEQ multiplex PCR; TCRdb keeps only in-frame clonotypes and omits some of them. The sample records roughly 20,000 clones, about 80% being singletons. Sequencing used CD8+ T cells sorted from blood. The sequence derives from an adult with rheumatoid arthritis. The V call is TRBV7-6, the J call TRBJ2-3; the D call may be TRBD1 or TRBD2 (5 bases each). CDR3 DNA: TGTGCCAGCAGCCCCCGTTGGGGGAGTGGGGATGTGGATACGCAGTATTTT. Its protein product is CASSPRWGSGDVDTQYF.